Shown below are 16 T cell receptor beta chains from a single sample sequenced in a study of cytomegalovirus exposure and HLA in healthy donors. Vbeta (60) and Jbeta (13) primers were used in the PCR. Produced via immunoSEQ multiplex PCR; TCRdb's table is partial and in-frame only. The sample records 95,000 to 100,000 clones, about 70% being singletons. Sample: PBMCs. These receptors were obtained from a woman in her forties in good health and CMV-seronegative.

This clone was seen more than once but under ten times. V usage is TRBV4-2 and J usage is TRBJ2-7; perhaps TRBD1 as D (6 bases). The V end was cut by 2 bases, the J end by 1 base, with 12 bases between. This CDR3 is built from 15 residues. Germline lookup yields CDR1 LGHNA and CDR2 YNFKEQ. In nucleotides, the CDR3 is TGTGCCAGCAGCCAAAGTGGGGACAAGTCCTACGAGCAGTACTTC. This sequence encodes CASSQSGDKSYEQYF.

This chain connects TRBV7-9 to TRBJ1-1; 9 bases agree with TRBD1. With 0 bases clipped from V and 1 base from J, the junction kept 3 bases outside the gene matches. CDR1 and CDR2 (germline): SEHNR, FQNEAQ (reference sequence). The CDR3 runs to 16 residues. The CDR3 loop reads CASSLADRGGNTEAFF. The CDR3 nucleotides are TGTGCCAGCAGCTTAGCGGACAGGGGAGGGAACACTGAAGCTTTCTTT.

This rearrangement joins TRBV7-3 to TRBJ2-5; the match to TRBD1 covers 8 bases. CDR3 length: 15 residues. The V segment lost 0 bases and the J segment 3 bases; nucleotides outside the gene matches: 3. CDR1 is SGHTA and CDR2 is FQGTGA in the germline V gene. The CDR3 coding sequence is TGTGCCAGCAGCTTAACGCCGGGACAGGAAGAGACCCAGTACTTC. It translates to CASSLTPGQEETQYF.

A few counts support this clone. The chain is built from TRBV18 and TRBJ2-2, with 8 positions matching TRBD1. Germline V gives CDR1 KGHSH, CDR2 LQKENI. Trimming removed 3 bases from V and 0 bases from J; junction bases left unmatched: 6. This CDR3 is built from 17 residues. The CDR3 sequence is CASSPLRDRSNTGELFF. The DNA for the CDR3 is TGTGCCAGCTCACCCCTCCGGGACAGGTCGAACACCGGGGAGCTGTTTTTT.

The CDR3 DNA sequence: TGTGCCAGCAGCTACCGGGGCAGGGGGCAGGAGACCCAGTACTTC. As protein: CASSYRGRGQETQYF. V usage is TRBV28 and J usage is TRBJ2-5; 8 nucleotides align to TRBD1. The CDR3 runs 15 residues. Trimming cost V 6 bases and J 5 bases; bases outside gene matches: 11. CDR1 and CDR2 from the germline V gene are MDHEN and SYDVKM.

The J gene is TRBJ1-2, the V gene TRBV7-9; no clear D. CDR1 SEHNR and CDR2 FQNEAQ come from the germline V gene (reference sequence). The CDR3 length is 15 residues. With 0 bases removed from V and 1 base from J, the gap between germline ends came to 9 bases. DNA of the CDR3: TGTGCCAGCAGCTTAGCGCAGTCCAGTAACTATGGCTACACCTTC. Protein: CASSLAQSSNYGYTF.

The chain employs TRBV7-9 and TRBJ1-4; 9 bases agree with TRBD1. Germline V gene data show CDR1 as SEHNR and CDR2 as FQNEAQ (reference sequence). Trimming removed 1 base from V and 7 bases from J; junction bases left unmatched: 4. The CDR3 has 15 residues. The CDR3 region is CASSLVGTGPEKLFF. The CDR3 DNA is TGTGCCAGCAGCTTAGTGGGGACAGGGCCTGAAAAACTGTTTTTT.

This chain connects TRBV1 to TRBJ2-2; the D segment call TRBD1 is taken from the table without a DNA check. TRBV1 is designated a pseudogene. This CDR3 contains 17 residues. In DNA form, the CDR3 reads TGCACCAGCAGCCAAGATCACGGGCAGGGGGGTGCCGGGGAGCTGTTTTTT. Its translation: CTSSQDHGQGGAGELFF.

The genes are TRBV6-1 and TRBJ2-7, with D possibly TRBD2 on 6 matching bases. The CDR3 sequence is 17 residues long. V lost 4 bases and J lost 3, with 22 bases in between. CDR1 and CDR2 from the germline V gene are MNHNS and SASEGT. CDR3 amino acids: CASSVRGGTDYNYEQYF. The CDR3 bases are TGTGCCAGCAGTGTAAGGGGCGGGACTGATTACAACTACGAGCAGTACTTC.

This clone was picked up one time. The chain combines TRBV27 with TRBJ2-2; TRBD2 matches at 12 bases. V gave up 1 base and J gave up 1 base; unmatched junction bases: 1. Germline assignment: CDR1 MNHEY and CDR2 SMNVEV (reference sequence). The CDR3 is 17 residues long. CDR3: CASSLLGLAGNTGELFF. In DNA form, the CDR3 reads TGTGCCAGCAGTTTATTGGGACTAGCGGGGAACACCGGGGAGCTGTTTTTT.

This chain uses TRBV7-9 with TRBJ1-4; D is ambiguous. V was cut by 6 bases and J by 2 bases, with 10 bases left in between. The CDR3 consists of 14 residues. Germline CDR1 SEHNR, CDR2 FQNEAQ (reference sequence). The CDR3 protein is CASSYTSTNEKLFF. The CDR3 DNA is TGTGCCAGCAGTTACACGTCGACTAATGAAAAACTGTTTTTT.

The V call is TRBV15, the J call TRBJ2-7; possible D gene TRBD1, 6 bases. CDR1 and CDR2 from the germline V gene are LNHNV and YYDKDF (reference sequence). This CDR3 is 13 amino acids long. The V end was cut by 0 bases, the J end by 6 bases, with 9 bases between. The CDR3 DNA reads TGTGCCACCAGCAGAGATCAGGGGCGCGAGCAGTACTTC. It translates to CATSRDQGREQYF. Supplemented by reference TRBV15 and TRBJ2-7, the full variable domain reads DAMVIQNPRYQVTQFGKPVTLSCSQTLNHNVMYWYQQKSSQAPKLLFHYYDKDFNNEADTPDNFQSRRPNTSFCFLDIRSPGLGDTAMYLCATSRDQGREQYFGPGTRLTVT.

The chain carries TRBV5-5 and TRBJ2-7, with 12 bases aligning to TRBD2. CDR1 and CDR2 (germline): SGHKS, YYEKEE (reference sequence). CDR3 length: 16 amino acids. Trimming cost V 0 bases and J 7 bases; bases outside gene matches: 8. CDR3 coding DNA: TGTGCCAGCAGCTTGGTGTCTAGCGGGAGGGCAGGAGAGCAGTACTTC. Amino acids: CASSLVSSGRAGEQYF.

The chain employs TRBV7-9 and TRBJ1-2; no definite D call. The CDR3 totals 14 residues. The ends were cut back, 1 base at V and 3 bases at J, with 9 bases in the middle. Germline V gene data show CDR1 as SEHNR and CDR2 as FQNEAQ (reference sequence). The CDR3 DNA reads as TGTGCCAGCAGCTTAGTAGTGGAGGACTATGGCTACACCTTC. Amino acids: CASSLVVEDYGYTF.

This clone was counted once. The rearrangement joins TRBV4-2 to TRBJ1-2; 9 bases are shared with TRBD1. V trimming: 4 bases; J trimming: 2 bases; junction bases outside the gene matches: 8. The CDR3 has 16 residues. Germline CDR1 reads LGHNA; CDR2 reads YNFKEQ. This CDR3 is CASSPRDRDPNYGYTF. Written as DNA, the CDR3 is TGTGCCAGCAGCCCCCGGGACAGGGATCCCAACTATGGCTACACCTTC.

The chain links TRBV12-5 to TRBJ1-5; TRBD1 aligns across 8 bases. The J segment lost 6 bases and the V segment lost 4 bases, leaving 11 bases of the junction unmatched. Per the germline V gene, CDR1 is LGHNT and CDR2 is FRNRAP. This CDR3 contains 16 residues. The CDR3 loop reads CASGWSGQGAPQPQHF. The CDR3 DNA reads TGTGCTAGTGGTTGGTCAGGACAGGGAGCCCCTCAGCCCCAGCATTTT.